This T cell receptor (beta chain) appears in the sequencing data of a study of OX40 agonist ivuxolimab in advanced cancers. The CDR3 sequence is 15 residues long. Germline V gene data show CDR1 as MGHRA and CDR2 as YSYEKL. Unmatched junction bases numbered 3, after V lost 3 bases and J lost 0 bases. Generated by immunoSEQ multiplex PCR, the TCRdb table keeps only in-frame clones and is missing some. Seen here are over 50,000 clones, approximately 90% observed once, and the top ten hold less than 2%. Sample: CD4+ or CD8+ T cells sorted from blood, taken in a trial of the OX40 agonist ivuxolimab. The chain carries TRBV4-1 and TRBJ2-7; 9 positions match TRBD1. The sequence derives from an adult with an advanced solid tumor such as melanoma, head and neck, liver or kidney cancer. As DNA, the CDR3 is TGCGCCAGCAGCCAGGGGACAGGGAGCTCCTACGAGCAGTACTTC. It specifies CASSQGTGSSYEQYF.